This passage covers 20 T cell receptor beta chains from one sample sequenced in a study of identical twins' blood T cells. One entry per CDR3 protein results from TCRdb running MiXCR on the 5' RACE reads. The top ten hold 5.5% to 7% of the sample, which has 300,000 to 450,000 distinct CDR3 sequences, 28% seen once. Sequencing was done on a sample of PBMCs. These receptors were taken from a woman aged 18 to 55 in good health.

This clonotype was observed a few times. One junction end does not reproduce the germline sequence, and a read error may be involved. CDR3 DNA: TGTGCCAGCAGCTTGGGTCGGGGACTAGCCCTCTTC. Amino acid sequence: CASSLGRGLALF. The chain uses TRBV5-6 and TRBJ2-7; 9 bases agree with TRBD2. The CDR3 is 12 amino acids. Germline CDR1 SGHDT, CDR2 YYEEEE.

This chain links TRBV12-3 or TRBV12-4 with TRBJ1-2; possible D gene TRBD1, 6 bases. The germline V and J ends were trimmed by 2 bases and 4 bases, with 17 bases remaining between them. There are 16 residues in the CDR3. The CDR3 coding sequence is TGTGCCAGCAGTTTACCGAGAGACAGGCTAGGCTATGGCTACACCTTC. Residues: CASSLPRDRLGYGYTF.

The table lists this clonotype with many counts. The CDR3 here is CSASPGGYYGYTF. CDR3 DNA sequence: TGCAGTGCTAGTCCAGGGGGGTACTATGGCTACACCTTC. The rearrangement links TRBV20-1 to TRBJ1-2, with 7 bases aligning to TRBD1. Per the germline V gene, CDR1 is DFQATT and CDR2 is SNEGSKA (reference sequence). The CDR3 length is 13 residues. The V segment lost 3 bases and the J segment 3 bases; nucleotides outside the gene matches: 4.

As concerns this clonotype: Since the CDR3 does not end with the conserved phenylalanine or tryptophan, this likely comes from a read error. V gene TRBV7-9 combines with J gene TRBJ1-2; D is unclear. The CDR3 runs 11 residues. V lost 5 bases and J lost 3, with 4 bases in between. Germline assignment: CDR1 SEHNR and CDR2 FQNEAQ (reference sequence). CDR3 amino acids: CASSGDYGYTS. CDR3 bases: TGTGCCAGCAGCGGGGACTATGGCTACACCTCC.

The V and J genes are TRBV6-1 and TRBJ1-5; D not certain. The ends were cut back, 11 bases at V and 3 bases at J, with 14 bases in the middle. The CDR3 is made up of 13 amino acids. Germline V gene lookup returns CDR1 MNHNS and CDR2 SASEGT. CDR3 residues: CACTQENNQPQHF. The CDR3 DNA reads TGTGCCTGCACCCAGGAGAACAATCAGCCCCAGCATTTT.

This clonotype was seen more than once but under ten times. The chain joins TRBV20-1 to TRBJ2-3; D unclear. The CDR3 extends over 14 amino acids. Germline V lookup: CDR1 DFQATT, CDR2 SNEGSKA (reference sequence). V was trimmed by 2 bases and J by 2 bases, leaving 11 bases between them. For the CDR3, the DNA is TGCAGTGCTAGATTGGGCATACTCACAGATACGCAGTATTTT. Its translation is CSARLGILTDTQYF.

Notes on this clonotype: The CDR3 end shows no conserved phenylalanine or tryptophan, and so a read error is likely. The chain joins TRBV20-1 to TRBJ1-1; D unresolved. The CDR3 extends over 13 amino acids. Deletions cut 1 base from V and 1 base from J, with 7 bases between. The V gene's germline CDR1 is DFQATT and CDR2 SNEGSKA (reference sequence). CDR3 nucleotide sequence: TGCAGTGCTAGAGGGGCTTCGAACACTGAAGCTTTCCTT. Translating it yields CSARGASNTEAFL.

This clonotype was counted between two and nine times. V and J are TRBV18 and TRBJ1-3, with a tentative D call TRBD1 (5 bases). The CDR3 spans 15 residues. Germline loops: CDR1 KGHSH, CDR2 LQKENI. Trimming took 2 bases from V and 7 from J, leaving 15 bases between them. Here the CDR3 reads CASSPGTASRNTIYF. CDR3 sequence (DNA): TGTGCCAGCTCACCAGGGACGGCGTCTAGGAACACCATATATTTT.

The chain carries TRBV20-1 and TRBJ1-4; D is ambiguous. CDR1 DFQATT and CDR2 SNEGSKA come from the germline V gene (reference sequence). V lost 1 base and J lost 5, with 14 bases in between. This CDR3 is built from 15 residues. Here the CDR3 reads CSARGRREANEKLFF. The CDR3, as DNA: TGCAGTGCTAGAGGCCGCCGGGAAGCCAATGAAAAACTGTTTTTT.

This clonotype was detected a few times. The chain employs TRBV12-5 and TRBJ1-1; D not resolved. There are 13 residues in the CDR3. CDR1 and CDR2 (germline): LGHNT, FRNRAP. Trimming removed 6 bases from V and 0 bases from J, with 8 bases in between. CDR3 sequence reads: CASGSRVNTEAFF. Written as DNA, the CDR3 is TGTGCTAGTGGCTCTCGAGTGAACACTGAAGCTTTCTTT.

Turning to this clonotype: A junction end diverges from the germline sequence, so it may reflect a read error. V is TRBV24-1 and J is TRBJ2-2; a weak D match, TRBD1 (6 bases). In germline, CDR1 is KGHDR, CDR2 SFDVKD. The CDR3 spans 17 residues. The chain's CDR3 is CATSDSGTWVATGELFF. The CDR3 DNA reads TGTGCCACCAGTGATTCCGGGACATGGGTTGCCACCGGGGAACTGTTTTTT.

This clonotype turned up a few times. The chain combines TRBV7-9 with TRBJ1-3, with D uncertain. V lost 5 bases and J 0 bases, leaving 11 bases between the germline ends. Germline-derived CDR1 and CDR2 are SEHNR and FQNEAQ (reference sequence). The CDR3 extends over 15 amino acids. CDR3 coding DNA: TGTGCCAGCAGCCCAAAGATCAGCTCTGGAAACACCATATATTTT. This sequence encodes CASSPKISSGNTIYF.

The chain has TRBV29-1 and TRBJ1-2; 12 bases agree with TRBD1. The length of the CDR3 is 16 residues. CDR1 and CDR2 (germline): SQVTM, ANQGSEA. The V and J ends lost 2 bases and 3 bases, in that order; junction bases with no gene match: 7. The CDR3 DNA sequence: TGCAGCGTTGAATGGGGGACAGGGGGCGCAGACTATGGCTACACCTTC. It codes for CSVEWGTGGADYGYTF.

Written as DNA, the CDR3 is TGTGCCAGCACCCTTGGGAGGGGAATCTCTGGAAACACCATATATTTT. It specifies CASTLGRGISGNTIYF. The V call is TRBV7-9, the J call TRBJ1-3; D possibly corresponds to TRBD1 (5 bases). The V gene's germline CDR1 is SEHNR and CDR2 FQNEAQ (reference sequence). The length of the CDR3 is 16 residues. V lost 7 bases and J 0 bases, leaving 16 bases between the germline ends.

The rearrangement uses TRBV7-9 and TRBJ1-4, with TRBD1 matching over 9 bases. With V trimmed by 3 bases and J by 3 bases, 5 bases remained unmatched. Germline CDR1 is SEHNR and CDR2 is FQNEAQ (reference sequence). The length of the CDR3 is 16 residues. CDR3 DNA: TGTGCCAGCAGCTTCGGACAGGGGCTTTCTAATGAAAAACTGTTTTTT. It yields the protein CASSFGQGLSNEKLFF.

This clonotype has just one count. The V call is TRBV20-1, the J call TRBJ2-1; 9 nucleotides agree with TRBD2. This CDR3 region has 12 residues. Germline V lookup: CDR1 DFQATT, CDR2 SNEGSKA (reference sequence). The CDR3 DNA reads as TGCAGGCCCGGGACTAGCAGCAATGAGCAGTTCTTC. Translating it yields CRPGTSSNEQFF.

This clonotype was recorded a few times. This sequence joins TRBV20-1 and TRBJ1-2, with 7 bases lining up with TRBD1. Germline CDR1 DFQATT, CDR2 SNEGSKA (reference sequence). The CDR3 is made up of 14 amino acids. Trimming at V came to 5 bases and at J to 4 bases, leaving 10 bases not matched to a gene. The CDR3 reads CSARRWDSRYGYTF. The CDR3 region has the DNA TGCAGTGCTCGTCGCTGGGACAGCCGCTATGGCTACACCTTC.

The chain recombines TRBV20-1 with TRBJ2-3, with 7 nucleotides matching TRBD2. V trimming: 1 base; J trimming: 0 bases; junction bases outside the gene matches: 4. The CDR3 loop spans 15 amino acids. The germline V gene has CDR1 DFQATT and CDR2 SNEGSKA (reference sequence). In nucleotides, the CDR3 is TGCAGTGCTAGAGGCCGGGGGGAAAGCACAGATACGCAGTATTTT. Protein: CSARGRGESTDTQYF.

V is TRBV2 and J is TRBJ1-4; D unresolved. This CDR3 comprises 14 residues. Germline V gene data show CDR1 as SNHLY and CDR2 as FYNNEI. The germline V and J ends were trimmed by 7 bases and 6 bases, with 15 bases remaining between them. In DNA, the CDR3 is TGTGCCAGCATCCCTGAAGGGTGGCATGAAAAACTGTTTTTT. Protein sequence: CASIPEGWHEKLFF.

The chain uses TRBV2 and TRBJ1-1; TRBD1 is a possible D gene (6 bases). Trimming took off 4 bases at V and 10 bases at J, with 19 bases between the two ends. Germline assignment: CDR1 SNHLY and CDR2 FYNNEI. The CDR3 sequence is 14 residues long. The CDR3 coding sequence is TGTGCCAGCAGTGCCTTTAAGGGGGGGGCTGGAGCTTTCTTT. This gives the protein CASSAFKGGAGAFF.